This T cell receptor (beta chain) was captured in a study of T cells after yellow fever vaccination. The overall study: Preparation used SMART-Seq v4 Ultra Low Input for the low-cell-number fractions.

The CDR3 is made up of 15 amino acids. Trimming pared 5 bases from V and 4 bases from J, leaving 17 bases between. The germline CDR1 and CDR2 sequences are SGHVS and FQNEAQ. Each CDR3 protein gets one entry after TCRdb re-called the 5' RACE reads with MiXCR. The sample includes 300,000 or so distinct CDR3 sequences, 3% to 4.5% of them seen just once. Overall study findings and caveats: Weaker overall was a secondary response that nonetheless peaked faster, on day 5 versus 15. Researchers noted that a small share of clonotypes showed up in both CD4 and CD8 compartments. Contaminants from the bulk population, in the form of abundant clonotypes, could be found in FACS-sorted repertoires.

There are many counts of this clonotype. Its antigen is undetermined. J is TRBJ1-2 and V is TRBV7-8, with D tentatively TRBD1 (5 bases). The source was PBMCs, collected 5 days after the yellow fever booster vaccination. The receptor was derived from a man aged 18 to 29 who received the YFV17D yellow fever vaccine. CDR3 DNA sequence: TGTGCCAGCAGCACCCAAAGGGGTATCCGCTATGGCTACACCTTC. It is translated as CASSTQRGIRYGYTF.